Included here is one TCR beta chain sequence, with context. The antigen it binds to is not known. Qualities for individual bases were not recorded, and no much larger clone is one base off. Based on the germline V gene, the CDR1 and CDR2 sequences are SGHTA and FQGNSA. V is reduced by 5 bases and J by 7 bases, leaving a spacing of 14 bases between them. Including cysteine and phenylalanine, the CDR3 has 13 amino acids. Of the read, only the CDR3 DNA is kept; its 39 bases are in frame from base 1. This sample is drawn from a study of shared clonotypes between healthy human individuals (dated by TCRdb to the early 2020s). The study in broad terms: The cohort comprised two women and a few men aged 18 to 49 years. To estimate repertoire size and how much clonotypes are shared between individuals, the study performed deep sequencing of blood TCR repertoires from about 5 healthy adults. Per donor, three plates each were used for CD4 naive and CD4 memory, two for CD8 naive, and one for CD8 memory. Different laboratories and diverse techniques were used to prepare libraries and sequence TCR repertoires, to increase sequencing depth and limit assay-specific biases. Between about 0.94 and 8.9 billion PBMCs per donor were obtained by leukapheresis.

TCR CDR3 regions were amplified from genomic DNA by multiplex PCR using the deep immunoSEQ assay. Extracted genomic DNA from each cell subset was spread evenly across all wells of several immunoSEQ 96-well plates, with each plate serving as a replicate. For sorted subsets, approximately 200 ng of genomic DNA, equivalent to around 30,000 T cell genomes, went into each replicate PCR. Purified libraries were measured with a Qubit 3.0 fluorometer, size-checked on a Bioanalyzer 2100, and measured again with the KAPA Library Quantification kit. Each immunoSEQ 96-well plate was sequenced on its own single-read 150-cycle Illumina NextSeq 550 flow cell. The study's processing was this. Because the immunoSEQ output held only junctional sequences and lacked quality scores, the filtering could not match the filtering applied to full-length reads. To assign V/J genes and CDR3, sequences were annotated against IMGT germline references using PyIR, a Python wrapper for IgBLAST v1.9. Any read was removed if the V/J assignment was weak (E-value above 1e-6), the CDR3 was missing, or the read contained stop codons, out-of-frame junctions, or ambiguous translated residues. V3J clonotypes were defined as sequences sharing an identical inferred V gene, J gene, and CDR3 amino acid sequence. Percentage overlap between repertoires was calculated by dividing the number of shared unique clonotypes by the size of the smaller repertoire. Three approaches were used to assess repertoire richness: RTK rarefaction, the Chao1 estimator, and Recon v2.1 estimates of unobserved clonotypes. For all TCRbeta clonotypes obtained by the gDNA method from a few donors, generation probabilities were computed with OLGA. Not all clones reach the TCRdb copy of this immuneACCESS table, which keeps in-frame sequences only. Checked studies attribute under half of the gap to unresolved V genes and leave the rest unexplained. Clonal size and the V and J genes are those of that table, whereas D and trimming came from the DNA. This sample holds approximately 1,500,000 clones; over 95% were observed only once. The ten most abundant clones make up over 1% of the sample.

Overall results and qualifications from the work: Even with the large sequencing depth, rarefaction of the sorted-subset datasets indicated that sequencing was incomplete. Higher generation probabilities were observed for clonotypes shared by all four sorted-subset donors than for non-shared clonotypes. The genetic and exposure-history diversity represented was limited by the small number of donors. Sampling was limited to blood, and TCR repertoires in tissue likely differ from TCR repertoires in blood. Sharing across a few donors was observed for about 5% of naive CD4, around 3.5% of naive CD8, 2% to 2.5% of memory CD4, and roughly 0.43% of memory CD8 clonotypes. Based on pairwise subsampling, the degree of clonotype sharing among donors was expected to be affected by sequencing depth. Larger estimated clonotype richness was generally found for naive subsets than for memory subsets.

Healthy HIV-negative adults with no recently reported acute infections or vaccinations were included as donors. Every donor was a Caucasian adult residing in Nashville, Tennessee, USA. CD4+ T cells were enriched through magnetic negative selection, after which naive cells were positively selected on CD45RA and the remaining negative fraction served as the memory subset. Blood was collected by leukapheresis, and PBMCs were isolated by Ficoll-Histopaque density gradient centrifugation and then cryopreserved in liquid nitrogen vapor phase. Analytical flow cytometry was used to check the purity and quantity of each magnetically sorted T cell population. Genomic DNA was isolated from each sorted fraction and quantified by UV absorbance on a Nanodrop 2000c.

The sequence was obtained from a man aged 25-40 years in good health. Sequenced sample: naive CD4+ T cells sorted from blood. This sample's cell subset or site label indicates: CD45RA+ positively selected. The chain was built from TRBV7-2 and TRBJ1-2; the D gene remains uncertain. The DNA sequence is as follows: TGTGCCAGCAGCCCCTCCATAAACCGTGGCTACACCTTC. Translation gives CASSPSINRGYTF.